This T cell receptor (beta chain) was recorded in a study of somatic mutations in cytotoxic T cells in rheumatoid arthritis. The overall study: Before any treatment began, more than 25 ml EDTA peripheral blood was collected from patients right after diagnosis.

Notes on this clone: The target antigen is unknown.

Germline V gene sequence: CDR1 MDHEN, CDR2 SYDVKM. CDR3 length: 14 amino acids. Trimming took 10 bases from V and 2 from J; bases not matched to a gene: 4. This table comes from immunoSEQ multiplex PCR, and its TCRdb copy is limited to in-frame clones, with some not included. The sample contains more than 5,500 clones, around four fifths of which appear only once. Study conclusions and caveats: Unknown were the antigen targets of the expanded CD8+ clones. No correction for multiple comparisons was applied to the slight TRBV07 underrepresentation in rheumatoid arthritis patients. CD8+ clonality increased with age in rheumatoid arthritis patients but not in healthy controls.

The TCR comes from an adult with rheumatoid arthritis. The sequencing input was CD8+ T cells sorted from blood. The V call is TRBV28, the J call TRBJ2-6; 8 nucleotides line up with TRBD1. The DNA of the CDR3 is TGTGCCATCCCAGGGGGCCCTGGGGCCAACGTCCTGACTTTC. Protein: CAIPGGPGANVLTF.